One sample yielded the 19 T cell receptor beta chains listed below, sequenced in a study of T cells in Graves' hyperthyroidism and ophthalmopathy. Amplification of TCR beta CDR3 regions used RNA as the template. First-round RT-PCR with HTBI primers amplified the TCR CDR3 region. TCRdb reanalysed the multiplex PCR reads using MiXCR and keeps one entry per CDR3 protein. This sample has 300,000 to 450,000 distinct CDR3 sequences, with approximately 18% found just once. What was sequenced was blood. Every receptor here comes from a woman aged 30 to 39 with Graves' hyperthyroidism that later progressed to Graves' ophthalmopathy.

This clonotype was picked up a small number of times. The chain has TRBV20-1 and TRBJ2-3, with unresolved D. The CDR3 runs 12 residues. Germline V CDR1 and CDR2: DFQATT, SNEGSKA (reference sequence). V was pared by 2 bases and J by 7 bases, with 10 bases between. In DNA form, the CDR3 reads TGCAGTGCTAGACATCCCCTTAATACGCAGTATTTT. The encoded protein is CSARHPLNTQYF.

This clonotype occurred many times. DNA of the CDR3: TGTGCCAGCAGTGAAGCGCAAAGGACTAGCGCCAACTCCTACGAGCAGTACTTC. It yields the protein CASSEAQRTSANSYEQYF. The J gene is TRBJ2-7, the V gene TRBV2; 9 bases are a match to TRBD2. V was pared by 0 bases and J by 0 bases, with 9 bases of the junction left unmatched. The CDR3 is 18 amino acids. The germline gives CDR1 SNHLY, CDR2 FYNNEI.

The sample holds a few counts of this clonotype. The chain recombines TRBV6-1 with TRBJ1-2; D is unclear. With 3 bases removed from V and 7 bases from J, the gap between germline ends came to 15 bases. Germline values: CDR1 MNHNS, CDR2 SASEGT. This CDR3 is built from 14 residues. The CDR3 is CASSDMEGTGGYTF. The DNA of the CDR3 is TGTGCCAGCAGTGATATGGAGGGTACGGGTGGCTACACCTTC.

This chain connects TRBV7-9 to TRBJ2-2; 10 positions agree with TRBD2. The junction had 6 bases not matched to a gene; V was cut back by 4 bases and J by 4 bases. Germline V gives CDR1 SEHNR, CDR2 FQNEAQ (reference sequence). The CDR3 is made up of 16 amino acids. As DNA, the CDR3 is TGTGCCAGCAGCTCTATAGCGGGAGGTCCCACCGGGGAGCTGTTTTTT. Amino acids: CASSSIAGGPTGELFF.

This clonotype was seen only a few times. V and J are TRBV5-1 and TRBJ2-3, with unresolved D. CDR3 length: 14 residues. Between the trimmed V and J ends, which lost 5 bases and 0 bases, there was a span of 10 bases. In germline, CDR1 is SGHRS, CDR2 YFSETQ. The CDR3 nucleotides read TGCGCCAGCAGTCCACCCGCTAGCACAGATACGCAGTATTTT. Translation gives CASSPPASTDTQYF.

J is TRBJ2-5 and V is TRBV30; D might be TRBD1 (5 bases). The germline V and J ends were trimmed by 4 bases and 5 bases, with 11 bases remaining between them. Per germline, CDR1 GTSNPN and CDR2 SVGIG (reference sequence). The CDR3 spans 12 residues. The CDR3 here is CAWTRTRETQYF. CDR3 DNA: TGTGCCTGGACAAGGACAAGGGAGACCCAGTACTTC.

This clonotype occurred many times. The CDR3 is CSADSGASSEETQYF. DNA of the CDR3: TGCAGTGCTGATAGCGGAGCCTCGAGTGAAGAGACCCAGTACTTC. The chain is built from TRBV20-1 and TRBJ2-5; possibly TRBD2 for D (6 bases). Germline V gives CDR1 DFQATT, CDR2 SNEGSKA (reference sequence). CDR3 length: 15 residues. V shed 5 bases and J shed 3 bases, with 19 bases lying between them.

The table lists this clonotype with a few counts. The V call is TRBV18, the J call TRBJ1-6, with 10 bases identical to TRBD1. The CDR3 sequence is 14 residues long. Germline V gives CDR1 KGHSH, CDR2 LQKENI. The trim removed 6 bases at V and 10 bases at J, leaving 6 bases unmatched. The CDR3 DNA reads as TGTGCCAGCTCCGCCGGGACAGGGGACTCACCCCTCCACTTT. This gives the protein CASSAGTGDSPLHF.

The rearrangement joins TRBV29-1 to TRBJ2-7; D is perhaps TRBD2 (5 bases). The V end lost 6 bases, the J end lost 2 bases, and 14 bases lay between the germline ends. The germline V gene encodes CDR1 SQVTM and CDR2 ANQGSEA. This CDR3 is 13 amino acids long. The CDR3 sequence is CSVNIPGTYEQYF. The CDR3 bases are TGCAGCGTAAACATCCCGGGAACCTACGAGCAGTACTTC.

This clonotype has a handful of counts. The chain is built from TRBV5-1 and TRBJ1-1; D gene uncertain. CDR1 and CDR2 (germline): SGHRS, YFSETQ. The V end lost 5 bases, the J end lost 1 base, and 15 bases lay between the germline ends. This CDR3 has 15 amino acids. The CDR3 nucleotides read TGCGCCAGCAGGCATGGTGACCCACCGAACACTGAAGCTTTCTTT. This encodes CASRHGDPPNTEAFF. Full variable domain (rest looked up from reference TRBV5-1 and TRBJ1-1): KAGVTQTPRYLIKTRGQQVTLSCSPISGHRSVSWYQQTPGQGLQFLFEYFSETQRNKGNFPGRFSGRQFSNSRSEMNVSTLELGDSALYLCASRHGDPPNTEAFFGQGTRLTVV.

This clonotype was recorded at least ten times. CDR3 sequence (DNA): TGTGCCAGCAGTGAAGGACAACAGGGGGCCCAGCCCCAGCATTTT. This gives the protein CASSEGQQGAQPQHF. The V gene is TRBV2, the J gene TRBJ1-5; 9 positions agree with TRBD1. Germline loops: CDR1 SNHLY, CDR2 FYNNEI. The CDR3 has 15 residues. Trimming at V came to 1 base and at J to 7 bases, leaving 5 bases not matched to a gene.

This clonotype was observed many times. The rearrangement links TRBV9 to TRBJ2-3, with D possibly matching TRBD1 (6 bases). The length of the CDR3 is 14 residues. Germline V lookup: CDR1 SGDLS, CDR2 YYNGEE. V was trimmed by 0 bases and J by 7 bases, leaving 12 bases between them. The CDR3 coding sequence is TGTGCCAGCAGCGTAGAACAGGGTGGAAATACGCAGTATTTT. Its translation: CASSVEQGGNTQYF. Using reference TRBV9 and TRBJ2-3 for the parts outside the CDR3, the full variable domain is DSGVTQTPKHLITATGQRVTLRCSPRSGDLSVYWYQQSLDQGLQFLIQYYNGEERAKGNILERFSAQQFPDLHSELNLSSLELGDSALYFCASSVEQGGNTQYFGPGTRLTVL.

This clonotype was seen many times. CDR3 amino acids: CASSIAGSGSSYEQFF. CDR3 nucleotide sequence: TGTGCCAGTAGTATTGCGGGTAGCGGGAGTAGCTATGAGCAGTTCTTC. This chain uses TRBV19 with TRBJ2-1; TRBD2 aligns across 9 bases. The ends lost 3 bases at V and 8 bases at J; junction bases unmatched: 11. This CDR3 spans 16 amino acids. Germline V CDR1 and CDR2: LNHDA, SQIVND (reference sequence).

V is TRBV29-1 and J is TRBJ2-7; maybe TRBD2 (7 bases). The CDR3 runs to 13 residues. Looked up from germline, CDR1 is SQVTM and CDR2 is ANQGSEA. Trimming removed 3 bases at V and 4 bases at J, with 13 bases between. DNA of the CDR3: TGCAGCGTTGACAGGGGAGGGGGTTACGAGCAGTACTTC. As protein: CSVDRGGGYEQYF.

Many counts were recorded for this clonotype. The V call is TRBV29-1, the J call TRBJ1-2, with TRBD1 matching 9 bases. Per germline, CDR1 SQVTM and CDR2 ANQGSEA. The CDR3 is 13 amino acids. V shed 3 bases, J shed 1 base, and the junction held 0 bases outside the gene matches. The CDR3 nucleotides read TGCAGCGTTGAGGGACAGGGTAACTATGGCTACACCTTC. This sequence encodes CSVEGQGNYGYTF.

The V call is TRBV12-3 or TRBV12-4, the J call TRBJ2-7, with D perhaps assigned TRBD1 or TRBD2 (5 bases each). V was cut by 3 bases and J by 0 bases, with 12 bases left in between. The length of the CDR3 is 15 residues. The CDR3 sequence: CASSLGRTPSYEQYF. The CDR3 region has the DNA TGTGCCAGCAGTTTGGGACGGACCCCCTCCTACGAGCAGTACTTC.

In this sample, this clonotype turned up many times. This chain joins TRBV15 and TRBJ2-3, with no clear D. Trimming stripped 8 bases from V and 2 bases from J, with 17 bases between. CDR3 length: 15 amino acids. CDR1 LNHNV and CDR2 YYDKDF come from the germline V gene (reference sequence). CDR3 DNA: TGTGCCACCGCATCTCCCGCTACTAACACAGATACGCAGTATTTT. Amino acid sequence: CATASPATNTDTQYF.

CDR3 residues: CASSLGQGVSYEQYF. CDR3 coding DNA: TGCGCCAGCAGCCTCGGACAGGGGGTCTCCTACGAGCAGTACTTC. The rearrangement joins TRBV5-1 to TRBJ2-7; the match to TRBD1 covers 10 bases. Germline CDR1 and CDR2: SGHRS and YFSETQ. Trimming removed 4 bases from V and 0 bases from J; junction bases left unmatched: 4. CDR3 length: 15 residues.

This clonotype showed up many times. The J gene is TRBJ1-2, the V gene TRBV9; the D gene is possibly TRBD1 (5 bases). V gave up 0 bases and J gave up 4 bases, with 7 bases separating them. This CDR3 region has 13 residues. Germline V CDR1 and CDR2: SGDLS, YYNGEE. As DNA, the CDR3 is TGTGCCAGCAGCGTAGCTGGGGGCTATGGCTACACCTTC. Translation gives CASSVAGGYGYTF. Drawing the rest from reference TRBV9 and TRBJ1-2, the complete variable domain is DSGVTQTPKHLITATGQRVTLRCSPRSGDLSVYWYQQSLDQGLQFLIQYYNGEERAKGNILERFSAQQFPDLHSELNLSSLELGDSALYFCASSVAGGYGYTFGSGTRLTVV.